Below are 13 T cell receptor beta chains sequenced from a single sample in a study of T cell responses to AZD1222 COVID-19 vaccine. This table comes from immunoSEQ multiplex PCR, and its TCRdb copy is limited to in-frame clones, with some not included. The sample has approximately 150,000 clones, 80% to 95% seen once. Sequencing was performed on peripheral blood, taken 28 days after the second AZD1222 dose. These TCRs come from an adult who received the AZD1222 COVID-19 vaccine.

The chain combines TRBV5-1 with TRBJ1-5; 8 bases agree with TRBD1. Germline V gene lookup returns CDR1 SGHRS and CDR2 YFSETQ. Trimming removed 4 bases from V and 6 bases from J; junction bases left unmatched: 9. The CDR3 spans 15 residues. The CDR3: CASSPGQGRTQPQHF. The CDR3 DNA sequence: TGCGCCAGCAGCCCCGGACAGGGACGAACTCAGCCCCAGCATTTT.

The chain recombines TRBV7-2 with TRBJ2-2, with D perhaps TRBD2 (6 bases). The CDR3 runs 15 residues. Germline V CDR1 and CDR2: SGHTA, FQGNSA. Trimming cost V 0 bases and J 5 bases, with 10 bases left between them. The chain's CDR3 is CASSLARGGTGELFF. The DNA of the CDR3 is TGTGCCAGCAGCTTAGCGAGAGGAGGGACCGGGGAGCTGTTTTTT. The full variable domain, rest sourced from reference TRBV7-2 and TRBJ2-2, is GAGVSQSPSNKVTEKGKDVELRCDPISGHTALYWYRQSLGQGLEFLIYFQGNSAPDKSGLPSDRFSAERTGGSVSTLTIQRTQQEDSAVYLCASSLARGGTGELFFGEGSRLTVL.

CDR3 coding DNA: TGTGCCAGCAGCAAACCAGGGTCTGGAAACACCATATATTTT. This gives the protein CASSKPGSGNTIYF. The genes are TRBV28 and TRBJ1-3, with D possibly being TRBD1 (5 bases). The CDR3 runs 14 residues. Germline CDR1 and CDR2: MDHEN and SYDVKM. The V end was cut by 6 bases, the J end by 1 base, with 10 bases between.

The chain combines TRBV5-4 with TRBJ1-1, with 11 bases fitting TRBD1. Germline values: CDR1 SGHNT, CDR2 YYREEE (reference sequence). CDR3 length: 14 residues. V lost 6 bases to trimming and J lost 3 bases; unmatched junction nucleotides: 4. Here the CDR3 reads CASTGGQGDTEAFF. The CDR3 DNA reads as TGTGCCAGCACCGGGGGACAGGGGGACACTGAAGCTTTCTTT.

This clone was recorded a few times. The chain carries TRBV7-2 and TRBJ1-3; D not resolved. CDR1 and CDR2 (germline): SGHTA, FQGNSA. The V gene lost 3 bases and the J gene lost 8 bases, with 20 bases spanning the gap. This CDR3 spans 16 amino acids. The CDR3 is CASSFTQVGSKDTIYF. The CDR3 DNA sequence: TGTGCCAGCAGCTTCACTCAAGTAGGAAGTAAGGACACCATATATTTT.

This chain uses TRBV18 with TRBJ2-7, with 7 nucleotides matching TRBD1. V trimming: 5 bases; J trimming: 5 bases; junction bases outside the gene matches: 9. This CDR3 comprises 14 residues. The germline V gene encodes CDR1 KGHSH and CDR2 LQKENI. CDR3 loop: CASSDATGADEQYF. The CDR3 nucleotides read TGTGCCAGCTCAGACGCTACAGGGGCCGACGAGCAGTACTTC.

V usage is TRBV23-1 and J usage is TRBJ2-7; D remains unclear. TRBV23-1 is an open reading frame, and its role is uncertain. The CDR3 is 16 amino acids. V dropped 6 bases and J dropped 0 bases, with 18 bases sitting between them. The CDR3 DNA reads as TGCGCCAGCAGCCCCTCGCGGTCACCCGGCTCCTACGAGCAGTACTTC. Its protein is CASSPSRSPGSYEQYF.

The J gene is TRBJ1-1, the V gene TRBV7-8; D is unresolved. Trimming took off 1 base at V and 1 base at J, with 10 bases between the two ends. Germline V gene sequence: CDR1 SGHVS, CDR2 FQNEAQ. The CDR3 contains 15 residues. The CDR3 nucleotides are TGTGCCAGCAGCTTAGATACTTCAGAGAACACTGAAGCTTTCTTT. Translated: CASSLDTSENTEAFF.

The chain has TRBV28 and TRBJ1-2; D is uncertain. The V end was cut by 2 bases, the J end by 5 bases, with 15 bases between. The CDR3 runs to 15 residues. Germline CDR1 is MDHEN and CDR2 is SYDVKM. CDR3 sequence reads: CASSLPSGRGYGYTF. Here the CDR3 DNA reads TGTGCCAGCAGTTTACCCTCGGGCCGAGGATATGGCTACACCTTC.

V and J are TRBV28 and TRBJ1-6; D remains unclear. The germline V gene has CDR1 MDHEN and CDR2 SYDVKM. Trimming took 2 bases from V and 14 from J, leaving 10 bases between them. This CDR3 is built from 12 residues. Written as DNA, the CDR3 is TGTGCCAGCAGTTTACAGGTCTTGGCCCTCCACTTT. Translating gives CASSLQVLALHF.

The chain links TRBV7-9 to TRBJ2-3; tentative D call: TRBD2 (6 bases). The germline V gene encodes CDR1 SEHNR and CDR2 FQNEAQ (reference sequence). The CDR3 extends over 16 amino acids. V was clipped by 0 bases and J by 0 bases, with 10 bases between them. The CDR3 reads CASSLAAGTSTDTQYF. CDR3 DNA sequence: TGTGCCAGCAGCTTAGCTGCGGGGACTAGCACAGATACGCAGTATTTT.

The chain uses TRBV18 and TRBJ2-3; the D is unclear. The CDR3 is 15 residues long. V lost 2 bases, J lost 7 bases, and 16 bases lay in between. From germline, CDR1 is KGHSH and CDR2 LQKENI. CDR3 DNA sequence: TGTGCCAGCTCACCAGGCGAGGCGTCCGTGTATACGCAGTATTTT. This gives the protein CASSPGEASVYTQYF.

This clone was seen only once. The J gene is TRBJ1-2, the V gene TRBV7-2; 7 bases are a match to TRBD1. The ends lost 4 bases at V and 6 bases at J; junction bases unmatched: 11. The germline V gene has CDR1 SGHTA and CDR2 FQGNSA. CDR3 length equals 15 residues. In DNA form, the CDR3 reads TGTGCCAGCAGCTCCTCCAGGGGGGGTCAAGATGGCTACACCTTC. This translates into CASSSSRGGQDGYTF.